This T cell receptor beta chain was captured in a study of shared clonotypes between healthy human individuals. Generated by immunoSEQ multiplex PCR, the TCRdb table keeps only in-frame clones and is missing some. The data contain some 2,500,000 clones, 85% to 95% of them singletons. Both subsets, CD45RA+ naive and CD45RA-negative memory, were split from the CD4+ cells. The CDR3 has 14 amino acids. CDR1 MNHEY and CDR2 SVGAGI come from the germline V gene. Trimming at V came to 5 bases and at J to 4 bases, leaving 7 bases not matched to a gene. The receptor's source is a man aged 18 to 29 in good health. Some clones in this sample may be carry-over from other donors' samples. The sequenced material came from naive CD4+ T cells from PBMCs. Subset described: CD45RA+ positively selected. V gene TRBV6-5 combines with J gene TRBJ2-7; 8 nucleotides line up with TRBD1. The chain's CDR3 is CASSLQGVLYEQYF. The CDR3 DNA is TGTGCCAGCAGTCTACAGGGGGTTTTGTACGAGCAGTACTTC.